This TCR beta chain was identified during a study of CD8 T cells in ankylosing spondylitis. V dropped 4 bases and J dropped 7; count of bases not matched to a gene: 12. Germline CDR1 reads KGHDR; CDR2 reads SFDVKD. This CDR3 has 16 amino acids. Many counts were recorded for this clonotype. Its antigen is currently unknown. Study-wide results and caveats: What appeared characteristic of ankylosing spondylitis blood was a TCR beta motif of about eight highly homologous variants. Previously reported in reactive arthritis synovial fluid and blood were some of the motif variants. Enrichment of disease-linked clones was reportedly significant in matched ankylosing spondylitis synovial fluid.

Quantitative barcoded 5'-RACE was used to prepare TCR beta libraries. TCRdb processed the 5' RACE reads anew with MiXCR; each CDR3 protein has one entry. Counted here are about 240,000 distinct CDR3 sequences, 20% to 30% occurring once; the ten biggest clones make up roughly 0.67%. This TCR was sampled from a male donor with ankylosing spondylitis or in good health (not recorded which). This chain joins TRBV24-1 and TRBJ2-1; 7 nucleotides match TRBD1. The sample consisted of blood, either unsorted or a sorted T cell fraction (not recorded which). The CDR3 DNA follows: TGTGCCACCAGTGAAGTGACAGGGTCCGCATTGAATGAGCAGTTCTTC. Its protein product is CATSEVTGSALNEQFF.